Given below is one TCR beta chain in context. Its antigen is unidentified. Germline CDR1 is MNHEY and CDR2 is SMNVEV (reference sequence). The germline V and J ends were trimmed by 5 bases and 5 bases, with 9 bases remaining between them. The CDR3 totals 13 residues. This sample was included in a study of T cell responses to AZD1222 COVID-19 vaccine. Overall study findings and caveats: There were vaccine-associated CD4 TCRs across spike, dominant at 160-218 and 743-854.

Produced via immunoSEQ multiplex PCR; TCRdb's table is partial and in-frame only. The sample lists 65,000 to 80,000 clones, 83% occurring once. The chain joins TRBV27 to TRBJ2-2; D remains unclear. The sequencing used peripheral blood, collected 28 days after the second AZD1222 dose. The receptor's source is an adult who received the AZD1222 COVID-19 vaccine. CDR3 sequence (DNA): TGTGCCAGCAGTATGAAAAGAACCGGGGAGCTGTTTTTT. The encoded protein is CASSMKRTGELFF.